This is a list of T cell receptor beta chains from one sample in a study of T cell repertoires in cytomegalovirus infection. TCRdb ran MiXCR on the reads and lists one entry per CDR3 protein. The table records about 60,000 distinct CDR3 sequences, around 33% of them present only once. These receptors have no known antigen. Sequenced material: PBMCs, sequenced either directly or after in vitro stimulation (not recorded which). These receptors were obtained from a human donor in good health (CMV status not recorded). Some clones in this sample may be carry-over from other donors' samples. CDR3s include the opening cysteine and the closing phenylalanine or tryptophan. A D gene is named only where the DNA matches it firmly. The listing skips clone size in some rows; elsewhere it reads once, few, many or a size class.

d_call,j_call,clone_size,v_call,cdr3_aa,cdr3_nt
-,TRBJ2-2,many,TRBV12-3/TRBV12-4,CASSLGTGELFF,TGTGCCAGCAGTTTAGGCACCGGGGAGCTGTTTTTT
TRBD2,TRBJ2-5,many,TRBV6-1,CASSERLGGGAWETQYF,TGTGCCAGCAGTGAAAGGTTGGGCGGGGGGGCCTGGGAGACCCAGTACTTC
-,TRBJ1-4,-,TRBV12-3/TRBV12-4,CASSAGTENEKLFF,TGTGCCAGCAGTGCCGGGACGGAGAATGAAAAACTGTTTTTT
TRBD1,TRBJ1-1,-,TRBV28,CAILGQSNTEAFF,TGTGCCATCTTGGGACAGTCTAACACTGAAGCTTTCTTT
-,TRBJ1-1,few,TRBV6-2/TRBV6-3,CASSYAGGLNTEAFF,TGTGCCAGCAGTTACGCCGGCGGCCTAAACACTGAAGCTTTCTTT
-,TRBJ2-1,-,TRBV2,CASSGWTTHEQFF,TGTGCCAGCAGTGGATGGACCACCCATGAGCAGTTCTTC
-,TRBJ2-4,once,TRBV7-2,CASSLRGAGTVTKNIQYF,TGTGCCAGCAGCTTAAGGGGGGCCGGGACGGTTACCAAAAACATTCAGTACTTC
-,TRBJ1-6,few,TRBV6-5,CASSRDLRSPLHF,TGTGCCAGCAGCCGGGACCTGAGATCACCCCTCCACTTT
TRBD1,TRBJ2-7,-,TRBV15,CATSRVGTATYEQYF,TGTGCCACCAGCAGGGTAGGGACAGCAACCTACGAGCAGTACTTC
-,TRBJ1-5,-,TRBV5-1,CASSLVSNQPQHF,TGCGCCAGCAGCTTGGTTAGCAATCAGCCCCAGCATTTT
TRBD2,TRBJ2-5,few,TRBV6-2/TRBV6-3,CASSYEPSGTKTQYF,TGTGCCAGCAGTTACGAGCCTAGCGGGACGAAGACCCAGTACTTC
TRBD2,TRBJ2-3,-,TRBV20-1,CSAREAGNPQYF,TGCAGTGCTAGGGAAGCGGGGAACCCGCAGTATTTT
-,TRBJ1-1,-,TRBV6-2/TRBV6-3,CASTPGLPLTEAFF,TGTGCCAGCACCCCGGGACTACCCTTGACTGAAGCTTTCTTT
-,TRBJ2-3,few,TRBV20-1,CSAKVAADTQYF,TGCAGTGCCAAAGTAGCGGCAGATACGCAGTATTTT
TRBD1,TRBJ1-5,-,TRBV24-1,CATSDGSRGRNQPQHF,TGTGCCACCAGTGATGGTTCCAGGGGGAGGAATCAGCCCCAGCATTTT
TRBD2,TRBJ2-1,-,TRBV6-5,CASSPGTSGNNEQFF,TGTGCCAGCAGTCCCGGGACTAGCGGGAACAATGAGCAGTTCTTC
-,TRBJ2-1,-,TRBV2,CASSLDPMGSYNEQFF,TGTGCCAGCAGCCTTGACCCCATGGGCTCCTACAATGAGCAGTTCTTC
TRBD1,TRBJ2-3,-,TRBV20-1,CSARTGTDTQYF,TGCAGTGCCAGGACAGGGACGGATACGCAGTATTTT
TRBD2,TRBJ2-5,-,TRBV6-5,CASSYSIFSGGHSGTQYF,TGTGCCAGCAGTTACTCGATTTTTAGCGGGGGTCATTCGGGGACCCAGTACTTC
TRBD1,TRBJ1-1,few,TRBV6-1,CASSLTGANTEAFF,TGTGCCAGCAGCTTGACAGGGGCGAACACTGAAGCTTTCTTT
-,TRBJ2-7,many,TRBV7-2,CASSEGKLREQYF,TGTGCCAGCAGCGAGGGAAAGCTACGGGAGCAGTACTTC
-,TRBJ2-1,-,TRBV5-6,CASSFERYNEQFF,TGTGCCAGCAGCTTCGAGAGGTACAATGAGCAGTTCTTC
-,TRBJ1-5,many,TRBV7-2,CASSLAPEGQPQHF,TGTGCCAGCAGCTTAGCCCCAGAGGGTCAGCCCCAGCATTTT
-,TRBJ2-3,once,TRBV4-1,CASSQVASTTDTQYF,TGCGCCAGCAGCCAAGTGGCTAGCACCACAGATACGCAGTATTTT
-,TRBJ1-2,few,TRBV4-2,CASSQDTFSNYGYTF,TGTGCCAGCAGCCAAGATACGTTCAGCAACTATGGCTACACCTTC
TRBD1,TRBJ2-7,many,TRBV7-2,CASSLERDRAHEQYF,TGTGCCAGCAGCCTGGAGCGGGACAGGGCACACGAGCAGTACTTC
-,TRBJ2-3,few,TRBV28,CASSPPDRSTDTQYF,TGTGCCAGCAGTCCTCCTGACAGGAGCACAGATACGCAGTATTTT
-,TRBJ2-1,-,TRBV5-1,CASSLEIAGAHNEQFF,TGCGCCAGCAGCTTGGAAATTGCTGGCGCCCACAATGAGCAGTTCTTC
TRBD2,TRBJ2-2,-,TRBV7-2,CASSRRLAGGGGELFF,TGTGCCAGCAGCCGCCGACTAGCGGGGGGCGGCGGGGAGCTGTTTTTT
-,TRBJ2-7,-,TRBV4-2,CASSQEGFTYEQYF,TGTGCCAGCAGCCAAGAAGGTTTTACCTACGAGCAGTACTTC
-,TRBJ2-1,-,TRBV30,CAWAKNNLATEQFF,TGTGCCTGGGCTAAGAACAATCTAGCCACTGAGCAGTTCTTC
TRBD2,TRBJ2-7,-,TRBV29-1,CSVESPAGVRDEQYF,TGCAGCGTTGAGTCCCCAGCGGGAGTAAGGGACGAGCAGTACTTC
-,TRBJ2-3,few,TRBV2,CASSRQAPTDTQYF,TGTGCCAGCAGCCGACAGGCTCCCACAGATACGCAGTATTTT
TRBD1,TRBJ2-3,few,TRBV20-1,CSARPMTGGFFTDTQYF,TGCAGTGCTAGACCCATGACAGGGGGCTTCTTCACAGATACGCAGTATTTT
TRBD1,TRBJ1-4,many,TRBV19,CASSVGQATNEKLFF,TGTGCCAGTAGTGTTGGACAGGCAACTAATGAAAAACTGTTTTTT
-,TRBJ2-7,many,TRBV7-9,CASSLGVDSMTYEQYF,TGTGCCAGCAGCTTAGGGGTCGACTCTATGACCTACGAGCAGTACTTC
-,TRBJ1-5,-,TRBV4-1,CASSQEVRDQPQHF,TGCGCCAGCAGCCAAGAAGTGAGAGATCAGCCCCAGCATTTT
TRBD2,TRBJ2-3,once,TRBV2,CASSNPRSGTGYKPRDTQYF,TGTGCCAGCAGCAATCCTAGGAGCGGGACGGGCTACAAACCCCGTGATACGCAGTATTTT
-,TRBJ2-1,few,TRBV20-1,CSARGQGLDEQFF,TGCAGTGCTAGAGGGCAGGGGCTCGATGAGCAGTTCTTC
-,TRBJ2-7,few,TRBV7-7,CASSLNPGPTYEQYF,TGTGCCAGCAGCTTAAACCCGGGGCCCACCTACGAGCAGTACTTC
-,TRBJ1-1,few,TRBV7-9,CASSSNTEAFF,TGTGCCAGCAGTTCGAACACTGAAGCTTTCTTT
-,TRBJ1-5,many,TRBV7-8,CASSYGRGSFNQPQHF,TGTGCCAGCAGCTACGGCAGGGGCTCTTTCAATCAGCCCCAGCATTTT
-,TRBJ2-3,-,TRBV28,CASSSGLVSTLTDTQYF,TGTGCCAGCAGCTCTGGACTCGTTTCCACACTTACAGATACGCAGTATTTT
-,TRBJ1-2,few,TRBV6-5,CASSYSVRSSGYTF,TGTGCCAGCAGTTACTCGGTGCGGAGTTCGGGCTACACCTTC
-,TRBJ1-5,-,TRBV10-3,CAIGMNSNQPQHF,TGTGCCATCGGGATGAATAGCAATCAGCCCCAGCATTTT
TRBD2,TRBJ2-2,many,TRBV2,CASALAGDTGELFF,TGTGCCAGCGCGCTAGCGGGAGACACCGGGGAGCTGTTTTTT
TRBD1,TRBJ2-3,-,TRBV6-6,CASSYPGQGTDTQYF,TGTGCCAGCAGTTATCCCGGACAGGGCACAGATACGCAGTATTTT
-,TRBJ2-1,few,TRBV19,CASSRRTEYNEQFF,TGTGCCAGTAGTCGTCGGACAGAATACAATGAGCAGTTCTTC
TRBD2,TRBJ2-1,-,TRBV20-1,CSASGLAGGSYNEQFF,TGCAGTGCTAGTGGTCTAGCGGGAGGGTCCTACAATGAGCAGTTCTTC
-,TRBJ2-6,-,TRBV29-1,CSARGHSGANVLTF,TGCAGCGCCCGAGGACACTCTGGGGCCAACGTCCTGACTTTC
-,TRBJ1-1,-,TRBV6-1,CASSPIIGTEAFF,TGTGCCAGCAGTCCCATCATTGGGACTGAAGCTTTCTTT